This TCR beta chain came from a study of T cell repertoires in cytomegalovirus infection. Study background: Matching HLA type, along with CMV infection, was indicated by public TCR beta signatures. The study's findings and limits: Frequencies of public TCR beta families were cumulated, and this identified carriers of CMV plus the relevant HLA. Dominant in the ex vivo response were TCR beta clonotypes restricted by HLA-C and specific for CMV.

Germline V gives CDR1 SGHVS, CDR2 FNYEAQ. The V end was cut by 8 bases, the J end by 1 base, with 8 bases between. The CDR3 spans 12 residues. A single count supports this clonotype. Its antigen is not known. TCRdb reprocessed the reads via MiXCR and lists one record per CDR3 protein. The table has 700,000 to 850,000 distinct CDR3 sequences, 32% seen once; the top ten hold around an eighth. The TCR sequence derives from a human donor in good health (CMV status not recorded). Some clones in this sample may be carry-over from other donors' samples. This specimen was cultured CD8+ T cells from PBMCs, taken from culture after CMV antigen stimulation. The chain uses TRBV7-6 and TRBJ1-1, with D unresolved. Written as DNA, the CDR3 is TGTGCCAGCGCATCTGGGAACACTGAAGCTTTCTTT. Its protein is CASASGNTEAFF. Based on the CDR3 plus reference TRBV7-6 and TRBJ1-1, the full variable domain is GAGVSQSPRYKVTKRGQDVALRCDPISGHVSLYWYRQALGQGPEFLTYFNYEAQQDKSGLPNDRFSAERPEGSISTLTIQRTEQRDSAMYRCASASGNTEAFFGQGTRLTVV.